This TCR beta chain was observed in a study of T cell responses to AZD1222 COVID-19 vaccine. Study context: Second-dose intervals of approximately 4 or approximately 12 weeks were pooled. Regarding the study as a whole: When two AZD1222 doses had been given, Spike-specific TCR breadth and depth rose. Baseline seropositivity characterized only a handful of AZD1222 recipients. White British people made up most donors, females outnumbered males, and clonal diversity was possibly underestimated.

Libraries were prepared by immunoSEQ multiplex PCR; TCRdb keeps only in-frame clonotypes and omits some of them. The sample comprises roughly 70,000 clones, about four fifths of which are singletons, and under 6% rests with the top ten. CDR1 SGHTS and CDR2 YDEGEE come from the germline V gene. The CDR3 sequence is 13 residues long. The J segment lost 5 bases and the V segment lost 4 bases, leaving 3 bases of the junction unmatched. As concerns this clone: Antigen specificity is unknown.

The V and J genes are TRBV5-8 and TRBJ1-5; 7 bases map to TRBD1. Sequenced material: peripheral blood, taken on day 0 of AZD1222 vaccination. The sequence was obtained from an adult in good health. The CDR3 spells CASSRDSYQPQHF. In DNA, the CDR3 is TGTGCCAGCAGCCGGGACAGTTATCAGCCCCAGCATTTT.